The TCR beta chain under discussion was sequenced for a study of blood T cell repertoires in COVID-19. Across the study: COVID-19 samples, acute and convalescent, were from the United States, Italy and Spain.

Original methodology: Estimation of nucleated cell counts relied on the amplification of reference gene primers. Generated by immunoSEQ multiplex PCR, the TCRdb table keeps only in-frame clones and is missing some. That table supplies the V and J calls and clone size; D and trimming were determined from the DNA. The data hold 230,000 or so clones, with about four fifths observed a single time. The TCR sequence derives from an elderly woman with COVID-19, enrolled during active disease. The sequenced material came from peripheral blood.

CDR3 DNA sequence: TGTGCCAGCAGCCGGGGTCTTTTGGCGGGAGGGCGGGGGAATGAGCAGTTCTTC. Amino acid sequence: CASSRGLLAGGRGNEQFF. The V call is TRBV13, the J call TRBJ2-1; 9 positions agree with TRBD2. The V gene's germline CDR1 is PRHDT and CDR2 FYEKMQ (reference sequence). With V trimmed by 5 bases and J by 7 bases, 18 bases remained unmatched. The CDR3 loop spans 18 amino acids.